The 26 T cell receptor beta chains presented below share a single source sample, sequenced in a study of cytomegalovirus exposure and HLA in healthy donors. PCR amplification relied on 60 Vbeta primers (plus 13 Jbeta primers). The protocol was immunoSEQ multiplex PCR, while the TCRdb copy is restricted to in-frame clones and leaves out a portion. The data hold fewer than 150,000 clones, with 75% to 80% observed a single time. Sequencing was performed on PBMCs. These receptors were collected from a woman between 45 and 60 years old in good health and CMV-seronegative.

This chain links TRBV5-1 with TRBJ2-2; D remains unclear. Trimming took off 2 bases at V and 2 bases at J, with 7 bases between the two ends. From germline, CDR1 is SGHRS and CDR2 YFSETQ. This CDR3 is 14 amino acids long. CDR3: CASSFSVNTGELFF. For the CDR3, the DNA is TGCGCCAGCAGCTTCTCCGTTAACACCGGGGAGCTGTTTTTT. The complete variable domain, with remaining parts taken from reference TRBV5-1 and TRBJ2-2, reads KAGVTQTPRYLIKTRGQQVTLSCSPISGHRSVSWYQQTPGQGLQFLFEYFSETQRNKGNFPGRFSGRQFSNSRSEMNVSTLELGDSALYLCASSFSVNTGELFFGEGSRLTVL.

The rearrangement links TRBV5-1 to TRBJ2-1; TRBD2 agrees at 10 bases. CDR3 length: 15 amino acids. Trimming took 2 bases from V and 3 from J; bases not matched to a gene: 2. CDR1 and CDR2 (germline): SGHRS, YFSETQ. The CDR3 coding sequence is TGCGCCAGCAGCTTAGCGGGGGGGGGCTACAATGAGCAGTTCTTC. This gives the protein CASSLAGGGYNEQFF. Full variable domain (remainder filled in from reference TRBV5-1 and TRBJ2-1): KAGVTQTPRYLIKTRGQQVTLSCSPISGHRSVSWYQQTPGQGLQFLFEYFSETQRNKGNFPGRFSGRQFSNSRSEMNVSTLELGDSALYLCASSLAGGGYNEQFFGPGTRLTVL.

This rearrangement joins TRBV7-9 to TRBJ1-2; 7 nucleotides align to TRBD1. This CDR3 spans 13 amino acids. Germline CDR1 reads SEHNR; CDR2 reads FQNEAQ (reference sequence). V lost 5 bases and J lost 4; bases outside the gene matches: 4. CDR3 sequence: CASSQGQTYGYTF. In DNA, the CDR3 is TGTGCCAGCAGCCAGGGACAGACCTATGGCTACACCTTC.

V usage is TRBV11-1 and J usage is TRBJ1-1, with D possibly matching TRBD1 (5 bases). The CDR3 runs to 15 residues. The V gene's germline CDR1 is SGHAT and CDR2 FQDESV (reference sequence). Trimming left V 0 bases short and J 4 bases short, with 12 bases between. The CDR3 here is CASSLAHGGSTEAFF. In DNA, the CDR3 is TGTGCCAGCAGCTTAGCGCACGGGGGGAGCACTGAAGCTTTCTTT.

Points on this clone: The same CDR3 also results from other DNA sequences found in this sample. This chain's CDR3 is CASSLVSGATDTQYF. The DNA of the CDR3 is TGTGCCAGCAGTTTAGTTAGCGGGGCTACAGATACGCAGTATTTT. V gene TRBV27 combines with J gene TRBJ2-3; 8 bases are a match to TRBD2. The CDR3 runs to 15 residues. The V segment lost 2 bases and the J segment 3 bases; nucleotides outside the gene matches: 4. The V gene's germline CDR1 is MNHEY and CDR2 SMNVEV (reference sequence).

This clone has only one observation. The rearrangement uses TRBV5-5 and TRBJ2-7, with D perhaps TRBD2 (5 bases). Trimming left V 4 bases short and J 4 bases short, with 15 bases between. The V gene's germline CDR1 is SGHKS and CDR2 YYEKEE (reference sequence). The CDR3 has 14 amino acids. CDR3 region: CASSTSGDYYEQYF. The CDR3 DNA sequence: TGTGCCAGCAGCACTTCCGGCGACTATTACGAGCAGTACTTC.

In the case of this clone: At one of its ends the junction is not consistent with the germline gene, which may arise from a read error. The J gene is TRBJ2-7, the V gene TRBV27; 7 nucleotides align to TRBD1. CDR3 length: 11 residues. The germline V gene has CDR1 MNHEY and CDR2 SMNVEV (reference sequence). CDR3: CASSGVGTVWF. CDR3 nucleotide sequence: TGTGCCAGCAGTGGGGTGGGGACAGTGTGGTTC.

This chain joins TRBV5-5 and TRBJ2-3; 11 bases fit TRBD2. The ends lost 0 bases at V and 11 bases at J; junction bases unmatched: 5. This CDR3 has 14 amino acids. Germline lookup yields CDR1 SGHKS and CDR2 YYEKEE (reference sequence). CDR3 in amino acids: CASSLDRTSGLQYF. In DNA form, the CDR3 reads TGTGCCAGCAGCTTGGACCGGACTAGCGGGTTGCAGTATTTT.

With regard to this clone: The same CDR3 arises from other DNA sequences in this sample as well. The genes are TRBV6-7 and TRBJ2-5, with D perhaps TRBD2 (6 bases). TRBV6-7 is assigned to the ORF class and has an uncertain function. V gave up 2 bases and J gave up 5 bases, with 6 bases separating them. CDR3 length equals 12 residues. The CDR3 here is CASSYGRETQYF. CDR3 sequence (DNA): TGTGCCAGCAGTTACGGGAGGGAGACCCAGTACTTC.

Worth noting for this clone: The germline gene is not matched at one end of the junction; a read error may be the cause. J is TRBJ2-7 and V is TRBV7-7; a weak D match, TRBD1 (5 bases). Germline V gene lookup returns CDR1 SSHAT and CDR2 FNYEAQ (reference sequence). The CDR3 runs 12 residues. The CDR3 region has the DNA TGTGCTAGCAGCTCAAGGGGTGGCGAGCAGTACTTC. Translating gives CASSSRGGEQYF. The full variable domain, its missing parts supplied by reference TRBV7-7 and TRBJ2-7, is GAGVSQSPRYKVTKRGQDVTLRCDPISSHATLYWYQQALGQGPEFLTYFNYEAQPDKSGLPSDRFSAERPEGSISTLTIQRTEQRDSAMYRCASSSRGGEQYFGPGTRLTVT.

About this clone: At one end, the junction sequence differs from germline, possibly due to a read error. This sequence joins TRBV7-7 and TRBJ2-5; TRBD2 aligns across 9 bases. Germline CDR1 reads SSHAT; CDR2 reads FNYEAQ (reference sequence). This CDR3 comprises 16 residues. As DNA, the CDR3 is TGTGCTAGCAGCTTAAGAGTTAGCGGGGGACAAGAGACCCAGTACTTC. Residues: CASSLRVSGGQETQYF.

The V gene is TRBV7-8, the J gene TRBJ1-6, with 7 bases identical to TRBD1. Unmatched junction bases numbered 2, after V lost 1 base and J lost 8 bases. This CDR3 spans 14 amino acids. Germline loops: CDR1 SGHVS, CDR2 FQNEAQ. CDR3 nucleotide sequence: TGTGCCAGCAGCTTAGACAGGGGAGATTCACCCCTCCACTTT. Amino acids: CASSLDRGDSPLHF.

This chain links TRBV6-6 with TRBJ1-2, with a tentative D call TRBD1 (5 bases). The CDR3 has 15 amino acids. The germline V gene has CDR1 MNHNY and CDR2 SVGAGI (reference sequence). The ends were cut back, 0 bases at V and 4 bases at J, with 12 bases in the middle. This CDR3 reads CASSYSGGRIYGYTF. DNA for the CDR3: TGTGCCAGCAGTTACTCGGGGGGTCGTATCTATGGCTACACCTTC.

This chain links TRBV2 with TRBJ2-7; D is uncertain. CDR1 is SNHLY, CDR2 FYNNEI, per germline. The CDR3 totals 13 residues. V lost 5 bases and J 0 bases, leaving 8 bases between the germline ends. CDR3 in DNA: TGTGCCAGCAGTCCCGGTCGCTCCTACGAGCAGTACTTC. Protein sequence: CASSPGRSYEQYF. Variable domain in full (rest from reference TRBV2 and TRBJ2-7): EPEVTQTPSHQVTQMGQEVILRCVPISNHLYFYWYRQILGQKVEFLVSFYNNEISEKSEIFDDQFSVERPDGSNFTLKIRSTKLEDSAMYFCASSPGRSYEQYFGPGTRLTVT.

Concerning this clone itself: Other nucleotide sequences from this sample produce the same CDR3. V usage is TRBV27 and J usage is TRBJ2-7, with 7 bases fitting TRBD1. The V segment lost 6 bases and the J segment 1 base; nucleotides outside the gene matches: 3. The CDR3 sequence is 13 residues long. CDR1 MNHEY and CDR2 SMNVEV come from the germline V gene (reference sequence). CDR3 coding DNA: TGTGCCAGCAGACGACAGGGATCCTACGAGCAGTACTTC. Translation gives CASRRQGSYEQYF.

The rearrangement uses TRBV5-1 and TRBJ1-6; 7 bases map to TRBD1. From germline, CDR1 is SGHRS and CDR2 YFSETQ. The trim removed 0 bases at V and 10 bases at J, leaving 7 bases unmatched. This CDR3 has 15 amino acids. This CDR3 reads CASSLGGDRESPLHF. The CDR3 bases are TGCGCCAGCAGCTTGGGGGGTGACAGGGAATCACCCCTCCACTTT.

The chain recombines TRBV6-5 with TRBJ2-5; D is perhaps TRBD1 (5 bases). The V end lost 6 bases, the J end lost 5 bases, and 16 bases lay between the germline ends. Per the germline V gene, CDR1 is MNHEY and CDR2 is SVGAGI. This CDR3 is built from 14 residues. DNA for the CDR3: TGTGCCAGCAGGTCGCAGGGTTCTAGGGAGACCCAGTACTTC. This translates into CASRSQGSRETQYF.

The chain employs TRBV7-2 and TRBJ1-5, with 8 bases fitting TRBD1. The CDR3 runs to 14 residues. Germline trimming cut 5 bases from V and 4 bases from J; bases unmatched to any gene: 4. The V gene's germline CDR1 is SGHTA and CDR2 FQGNSA. As DNA, the CDR3 is TGTGCCAGCAGCGAACGGACAGGGAATCAGCCCCAGCATTTT. As protein: CASSERTGNQPQHF.

This chain links TRBV10-3 with TRBJ1-5; D is unclear. The V end was cut by 2 bases, the J end by 4 bases, with 6 bases between. Germline CDR1 ENHRY, CDR2 SYGVKD. The CDR3 extends over 13 amino acids. The CDR3 here is CAISEEVNQPQHF. The CDR3 nucleotides are TGTGCCATCAGTGAGGAGGTGAATCAGCCCCAGCATTTT.

This clone was detected only a few times. The rearrangement links TRBV6-1 to TRBJ1-2; possibly TRBD1 for D (5 bases). Germline V gene data show CDR1 as MNHNS and CDR2 as SASEGT. CDR3 length: 15 residues. Trimming shortened V by 3 bases and J by 7 bases, and 18 bases separated the two germline ends. The CDR3 loop reads CASSDSGRVDSGYTF. The CDR3 bases are TGTGCCAGCAGTGACTCGGGCAGGGTTGACTCTGGCTACACCTTC.

The chain combines TRBV7-6 with TRBJ2-5, with D possibly TRBD2 on 6 matching bases. The CDR3 is 14 residues long. The V and J ends lost 3 bases and 1 base respectively, with 9 bases between them. Germline CDR1 is SGHVS and CDR2 is FNYEAQ. The CDR3 here is CASSFGRPQETQYF. The CDR3 DNA reads as TGTGCCAGCAGCTTCGGGAGACCCCAAGAGACCCAGTACTTC.

The chain recombines TRBV5-1 with TRBJ2-5; D is unresolved. Per the germline V gene, CDR1 is SGHRS and CDR2 is YFSETQ. Trimming stripped 1 base from V and 2 bases from J, with 6 bases between. The CDR3 is 13 residues long. In nucleotides, the CDR3 is TGCGCCAGCAGCTTGTACAGACAAGAGACCCAGTACTTC. As protein: CASSLYRQETQYF.

V is TRBV9 and J is TRBJ2-3, with 8 bases that match TRBD1. This CDR3 comprises 14 residues. Unmatched junction bases numbered 9, after V lost 2 bases and J lost 10 bases. Germline CDR1 SGDLS, CDR2 YYNGEE. The CDR3 nucleotides are TGTGCCAGCAGCGTGTTACAGGGGGGCGATGCGCAGTATTTT. This encodes CASSVLQGGDAQYF. Together with reference TRBV9 and TRBJ2-3, the CDR3 gives the full variable domain: DSGVTQTPKHLITATGQRVTLRCSPRSGDLSVYWYQQSLDQGLQFLIQYYNGEERAKGNILERFSAQQFPDLHSELNLSSLELGDSALYFCASSVLQGGDAQYFGPGTRLTVL.

This clone has more than one count but fewer than ten. This chain links TRBV29-1 with TRBJ2-5, with 10 bases that match TRBD1. The germline CDR1 and CDR2 sequences are SQVTM and ANQGSEA. With 3 bases clipped from V and 12 bases from J, the junction kept 13 bases outside the gene matches. This CDR3 is 14 amino acids long. CDR3 DNA: TGCAGCGTTGATAGGGGTGGGACAGGGGATGTCGAGTACTTC. This translates into CSVDRGGTGDVEYF.

The chain is built from TRBV9 and TRBJ1-3; D is undetermined. The CDR3 covers 15 residues. V lost 0 bases, J lost 1 base, and 8 bases lay in between. Germline lookup yields CDR1 SGDLS and CDR2 YYNGEE. CDR3: CASSVATGSGNTIYF. CDR3 nucleotide sequence: TGTGCCAGCAGCGTAGCTACGGGTTCTGGAAACACCATATATTTT.

V usage is TRBV21-1 and J usage is TRBJ2-7; the table's D call, TRBD2, was not checked against the DNA. TRBV21-1 is termed a pseudogene. This CDR3 contains 14 residues. DNA of the CDR3: TGTGCCAGCGGAGCGGTGAAGAGCTCCTACGAGCAGTACTTC. Translation: CASGAVKSSYEQYF.